Shown below are 9 T cell receptor beta chains from a single sample sequenced in a study of blood T cell repertoires in COVID-19. The repertoire was sequenced with immunoSEQ multiplex PCR; TCRdb's copy has only in-frame clones and lacks some. The data hold about 46,000 clones, with roughly 86% observed a single time. Input material: PBMCs or T cells enriched from blood (not recorded which). These receptors came from a woman between 50 and 59 years old who had recovered from COVID-19.

The chain combines TRBV15 with TRBJ1-3; no reliable D call. This CDR3 contains 16 residues. V lost 0 bases, J lost 0 bases, and 9 bases lay in between. Germline CDR1 is LNHNV and CDR2 is YYDKDF (reference sequence). For the CDR3, the DNA is TGTGCCACCAGCAGAGATCCGGGAAGCTCTGGAAACACCATATATTTT. Protein sequence: CATSRDPGSSGNTIYF.

J is TRBJ2-1 and V is TRBV6-2 or TRBV6-3; the match to TRBD2 covers 10 bases. The CDR3 is 15 residues long. The germline CDR1 and CDR2 sequences are MNHEY and SVGEGT. V lost 2 bases and J lost 8; bases outside the gene matches: 6. This CDR3 reads CASSYETSGFHEQFF. CDR3 coding DNA: TGTGCCAGCAGTTACGAGACTAGCGGGTTCCATGAGCAGTTCTTC.

The J gene is TRBJ1-1, the V gene TRBV7-9; a weak D match, TRBD1 (5 bases). This CDR3 is 11 amino acids long. Trimming took off 4 bases at V and 7 bases at J, with 7 bases between the two ends. The germline V gene has CDR1 SEHNR and CDR2 FQNEAQ (reference sequence). The CDR3: CASSYTGEAFF. The CDR3 coding sequence is TGTGCCAGCAGCTATACAGGTGAAGCTTTCTTT.

DNA of the CDR3: TGTGCCAGTAGTATCCCGGACAGGCAAGGACAGCCCCAGCATTTT. Protein product: CASSIPDRQGQPQHF. The V call is TRBV19, the J call TRBJ1-5, with 7 bases that match TRBD1. Per the germline V gene, CDR1 is LNHDA and CDR2 is SQIVND (reference sequence). Trimming cost V 3 bases and J 7 bases; bases outside gene matches: 9. The CDR3 is 15 residues long.

The J gene is TRBJ1-6, the V gene TRBV7-9; D unclear. Per germline, CDR1 SEHNR and CDR2 FQNEAQ (reference sequence). The CDR3 has 14 residues. V gave up 6 bases and J gave up 6 bases, with 12 bases separating them. CDR3 sequence (DNA): TGTGCCAGCAGTTCCGCCGAGGGTAATTCACCCCTCCACTTT. Encoded protein: CASSSAEGNSPLHF.

The chain couples TRBV28 to TRBJ2-1; 7 nucleotides agree with TRBD2. V shed 3 bases and J 0 bases; nucleotides not matched to a gene: 17. The CDR3 length is 20 residues. Germline V gives CDR1 MDHEN, CDR2 SYDVKM. This CDR3 is CASSLSGSGVWVSSYNEQFF. As DNA, the CDR3 is TGTGCCAGCAGTTTGTCCGGGAGCGGGGTATGGGTTTCCTCCTACAATGAGCAGTTCTTC.

The chain links TRBV5-1 to TRBJ2-1, with 9 nucleotides matching TRBD1. The ends lost 4 bases at V and 7 bases at J; junction bases unmatched: 6. Germline loops: CDR1 SGHRS, CDR2 YFSETQ. The CDR3 is 14 residues long. The CDR3 region is CASSPPGQGNEQFF. The CDR3 region has the DNA TGCGCCAGCAGCCCTCCGGGACAGGGAAATGAGCAGTTCTTC.

The chain combines TRBV6-5 with TRBJ2-7; TRBD1 matches 7 bases. With V trimmed by 7 bases and J by 0 bases, 6 bases remained unmatched. The CDR3 is 14 residues long. Per germline, CDR1 MNHEY and CDR2 SVGAGI. The CDR3 DNA sequence: TGTGCCAGCATCATGACAGGGACCTCCTACGAGCAGTACTTC. Translated: CASIMTGTSYEQYF.

The rearrangement links TRBV29-1 to TRBJ1-1; 7 bases align to TRBD1. This CDR3 has 13 amino acids. Germline V gene sequence: CDR1 SQVTM, CDR2 ANQGSEA. The trim removed 7 bases at V and 4 bases at J, leaving 9 bases unmatched. CDR3 nucleotides: TGCAGCGCCATGACAGGGTTTTTCACTGAAGCTTTCTTT. It codes for CSAMTGFFTEAFF.